The rows below give T cell receptor beta chains drawn from one sample of a study of tumor-infiltrating lymphocytes in primary liver carcinoma. MiXCR, run by TCRdb on the multiplex PCR reads, gives a single entry per CDR3 protein. The data show approximately 330,000 distinct CDR3 sequences, roughly 61% seen once. The sample was peripheral blood. These receptors came from a man aged 40-55 years with primary liver carcinoma and hepatitis B virus infection. Both conserved end residues are part of each CDR3. Fields, in order: J gene, V gene, CDR3 protein.

TRBJ2-5,TRBV18,CASSRLAKETQYF
TRBJ2-1,TRBV5-4,CASSFRTNGNEQFF
TRBJ1-6,TRBV5-6,CASSFSEDNSHLHF
TRBJ2-5,TRBV11-1,CTSNFETSGRETQYF
TRBJ2-5,TRBV6-1,CASSDIAPETQYF
TRBJ2-7,TRBV11-1,CASIQDSHSYEQYF
TRBJ2-1,TRBV30,CAWSAINGQFF
TRBJ2-7,TRBV6-1,CVSGEAPLQGEGDEQYF
TRBJ2-1,TRBV6-5,CASSYSRTSGRTEQFF
TRBJ2-7,TRBV11-2,CASNPRAPKAYEQYF
TRBJ2-1,TRBV11-2,CASRPIGTSVYKQQFF
TRBJ1-1,TRBV7-9,CASRTGTTDTEAFF
TRBJ2-7,TRBV6-5,CASSYGRESLSSYEQYF
TRBJ1-1,TRBV11-1,CASSVRGGYSSEAFF
TRBJ1-1,TRBV6-2/TRBV6-3,CASSYSEDLFYGEAFF
TRBJ2-7,TRBV5-4,CASSSRASYEQYF
TRBJ1-6,TRBV6-5,CASSSSQVNSPLHF
TRBJ2-1,TRBV5-1,CASSTSGTSGHNEQFF
TRBJ2-7,TRBV5-1,CASSQGTASYEQYF
TRBJ1-2,TRBV30,CAWSRLHSNYGYTF
TRBJ1-1,TRBV11-1,CASSFDSMKTEAFF
TRBJ2-1,TRBV5-1,CASSRWGTDNEQFF
TRBJ2-6,TRBV12-3/TRBV12-4,CVSSGGARGSSGANVLTF
TRBJ1-1,TRBV6-6,CASSYLTDRTNTEAFF
TRBJ2-1,TRBV4-1,CASSQGRGGSYNEQFF
TRBJ2-7,TRBV29-1,CSVGGEGLCEQYF
TRBJ2-1,TRBV12-3/TRBV12-4,CASSSGQGAFYNEQFF
TRBJ1-1,TRBV11-2,CASSLDHSRRMNTEAFF
TRBJ1-1,TRBV4-2,CASSQGGGGTEAFF
TRBJ1-2,TRBV28,CASSFVLGDYGYTF
TRBJ2-3,TRBV5-1,CASSLGDRGKITDTQYF
TRBJ2-5,TRBV11-1,CACSPARLSGTQYF
TRBJ2-7,TRBV11-2,CASSLSSGRDLSYTQYF
TRBJ1-6,TRBV7-9,CASSLSVDSPLHF
TRBJ2-3,TRBV11-2,CVSSAAEGETQYF
TRBJ1-2,TRBV6-1,CASSEARQGIDTF
TRBJ2-7,TRBV7-9,CASSPGLRSSYEQYF
TRBJ2-7,TRBV11-2,CASSLVTTPYEKYF
TRBJ1-1,TRBV30,CAWSSRVRGTEAFF
TRBJ2-7,TRBV6-5,CASSLERTSGVYEQCF
TRBJ2-2,TRBV4-1,CASSQDSGELFF
TRBJ2-7,TRBV5-4,CASSFSGRGREQYF
TRBJ1-5,TRBV11-2,CASASDGQPQHF
TRBJ2-5,TRBV5-1,CACRRSWDSQETQYF
TRBJ2-7,TRBV4-2,CASSQSLPSSYGQYF
TRBJ2-6,TRBV5-1,CASSLDLRGGAGANVLTF
TRBJ2-1,TRBV12-3/TRBV12-4,CVSSPPSGRKNEQFF
TRBJ2-5,TRBV5-5,CASSSYTGRLETQYF
TRBJ2-5,TRBV11-2,CASSPGLQETRYF
TRBJ1-2,TRBV11-2,CASNPRKAPNYGYTF
TRBJ2-7,TRBV5-4,CASSSAGVPTYEQYF
TRBJ2-1,TRBV11-2,CASSLETWAYNEQFF
TRBJ2-6,TRBV28,CASSLAGSGANVLTF
TRBJ2-3,TRBV12-5,CASDLTGITDTQYF
TRBJ2-1,TRBV10-2,CASTLAGGVNEQFF
TRBJ2-2,TRBV12-3/TRBV12-4,CASSRQGVGGELFF
TRBJ2-5,TRBV5-1,CASSIGTSGYGETQYF